This TCR beta chain comes out of a study of OX40 agonist ivuxolimab in advanced cancers. Method: immunoSEQ multiplex PCR; TCRdb's copy keeps in-frame clones and lacks some. The table shows 65,000 to 85,000 clones, with around 89% occurring only once. This specimen consisted of CD4+ or CD8+ T cells sorted from blood, obtained in a trial of the OX40 agonist ivuxolimab. The receptor comes from an adult with an advanced solid tumor such as melanoma, head and neck, liver or kidney cancer.

The CDR3 reads CASRQDNEKLFF. CDR3 in DNA: TGTGCCAGCAGACAGGATAATGAAAAACTGTTTTTT. This chain links TRBV6-7 with TRBJ1-4, with D tentatively TRBD1 (5 bases). TRBV6-7 qualifies as an ORF whose function is uncertain. The CDR3 totals 12 residues. Trimming left V 6 bases short and J 4 bases short, with 6 bases between.